A single sample is the source of the 18 T cell receptor beta chains below, sequenced in a study of T cell responses to AZD1222 COVID-19 vaccine. Clones were read by immunoSEQ multiplex PCR, and TCRdb kept only the in-frame ones, dropping some. The table has tens of thousands of clones, 90% seen once; the top ten hold 5% to 6%. The sample here was peripheral blood, taken 28 days after the second AZD1222 dose. Receptors originate from an adult who received the AZD1222 COVID-19 vaccine.

The chain is built from TRBV7-2 and TRBJ2-4, with a tentative D call TRBD1 (5 bases). There are 16 residues in the CDR3. The germline V gene has CDR1 SGHTA and CDR2 FQGNSA. The V and J ends lost 1 base and 9 bases respectively, with 19 bases between them. CDR3 amino acids: CASSLGPQRGGGIQYF. DNA of the CDR3: TGTGCCAGCAGCTTAGGGCCCCAAAGGGGCGGTGGCATTCAGTACTTC.

J is TRBJ2-5 and V is TRBV5-1, with 12 bases aligning to TRBD2. V lost 2 bases to trimming and J lost 2 bases; unmatched junction nucleotides: 1. CDR1 SGHRS and CDR2 YFSETQ come from the germline V gene. CDR3 size: 15 residues. The CDR3 DNA reads as TGCGCCAGCAGCTTTACTAGCGGGGGGCAAGAGACCCAGTACTTC. Translating gives CASSFTSGGQETQYF.

This chain joins TRBV11-2 and TRBJ1-1, with 8 positions matching TRBD1. V trimming: 5 bases; J trimming: 0 bases; junction bases outside the gene matches: 11. The length of the CDR3 is 17 residues. Germline loops: CDR1 SGHAT, CDR2 FQNNGV. For the CDR3, the DNA is TGTGCCAGCAGCCGTCAGGGGGCTGGTCTGTTGAACACTGAAGCTTTCTTT. Amino acid sequence: CASSRQGAGLLNTEAFF. The variable domain in full, completed from reference TRBV11-2 and TRBJ1-1, reads EAGVAQSPRYKIIEKRQSVAFWCNPISGHATLYWYQQILGQGPKLLIQFQNNGVVDDSQLPKDRFSAERLKGVDSTLKIQPAKLEDSAVYLCASSRQGAGLLNTEAFFGQGTRLTVV.

The chain couples TRBV28 to TRBJ1-2; a weak D match, TRBD1 (6 bases). With 5 bases removed from V and 3 bases from J, the gap between germline ends came to 25 bases. This CDR3 contains 18 residues. The germline V gene has CDR1 MDHEN and CDR2 SYDVKM. The CDR3 nucleotides read TGTGCCAGCAGTCGCCGATTGACAGGCGGCCCGAGTCACTATGGCTACACCTTC. Its protein product is CASSRRLTGGPSHYGYTF.

The CDR3 nucleotides read TGTGCCAGCAGCTTAGGTGGGACAGTCCCCTACGAGCAGTACTTC. It encodes CASSLGGTVPYEQYF. The V and J genes are TRBV7-3 and TRBJ2-7; 7 bases match TRBD1. V lost 2 bases and J lost 2; bases outside the gene matches: 6. CDR3 size: 15 residues. Germline CDR1 SGHTA, CDR2 FQGTGA.

V is TRBV29-1 and J is TRBJ1-1, with 9 bases identical to TRBD1. CDR1 SQVTM and CDR2 ANQGSEA come from the germline V gene. J gave up 4 bases and V 2 bases, and 8 bases lay outside the gene matches. The CDR3 is 15 residues long. This CDR3 is CSVESTGGDGTEAFF. The DNA of the CDR3 is TGCAGCGTTGAATCCACAGGGGGCGATGGCACTGAAGCTTTCTTT.

With regard to this clone: This CDR3 is also generated by other DNA sequences in the sample. The V gene is TRBV7-9, the J gene TRBJ1-2; D gene ambiguous. Germline lookup yields CDR1 SEHNR and CDR2 FQNEAQ (reference sequence). Trimming removed 1 base at V and 5 bases at J, with 5 bases between. The CDR3 has 12 amino acids. The CDR3 loop is CASSLGGYGYTF. DNA for the CDR3: TGTGCCAGCAGCTTAGGCGGATATGGCTACACCTTC.

The chain recombines TRBV27 with TRBJ2-1; TRBD1 matches 9 bases. Germline V gene data show CDR1 as MNHEY and CDR2 as SMNVEV (reference sequence). V trimming: 7 bases; J trimming: 8 bases; junction bases outside the gene matches: 9. The CDR3 runs 14 residues. The CDR3 region is CASTRTGAGDEQFF. The CDR3 nucleotides are TGTGCCAGCACCCGGACAGGGGCCGGGGATGAGCAGTTCTTC.

The genes are TRBV19 and TRBJ1-1; D gene uncertain. The CDR3 covers 16 residues. Looked up from germline, CDR1 is LNHDA and CDR2 is SQIVND (reference sequence). V dropped 0 bases and J dropped 5 bases, with 16 bases sitting between them. The CDR3 sequence: CASSIDLVGVETEAFF. The CDR3 nucleotides are TGTGCCAGTAGTATAGACCTCGTCGGGGTCGAGACTGAAGCTTTCTTT.

This chain links TRBV28 with TRBJ1-5, with 10 bases identical to TRBD1. The CDR3 runs to 19 residues. CDR1 is MDHEN and CDR2 is SYDVKM in the germline V gene. With V trimmed by 4 bases and J by 0 bases, 12 bases remained unmatched. This CDR3 is CASSYGPGQGTYSNQPQHF. As DNA, the CDR3 is TGTGCCAGCAGTTACGGACCGGGACAGGGGACTTATAGCAATCAGCCCCAGCATTTT.

This rearrangement joins TRBV15 to TRBJ1-3; 11 positions agree with TRBD1. The germline CDR1 and CDR2 sequences are LNHNV and YYDKDF (reference sequence). The CDR3 spans 17 residues. Losses at the gene ends were 3 bases for V and 1 base for J; bases not matched to a gene: 5. In DNA, the CDR3 is TGTGCCACCAGCAGGGGACAGGGGGAAGAGTCTGGAAACACCATATATTTT. Translation: CATSRGQGEESGNTIYF.

The genes are TRBV11-2 and TRBJ1-1; perhaps TRBD1 as D (6 bases). Trimming took 2 bases from V and 4 from J, leaving 11 bases between them. Germline loops: CDR1 SGHAT, CDR2 FQNNGV. The CDR3 loop spans 14 amino acids. This CDR3 reads CASSLHRAGTEAFF. Written as DNA, the CDR3 is TGTGCCAGCAGCTTACACAGGGCAGGCACTGAAGCTTTCTTT.

This chain uses TRBV2 with TRBJ1-5, with unresolved D. The CDR3 is made up of 11 amino acids. CDR1 and CDR2 from the germline V gene are SNHLY and FYNNEI. V dropped 3 bases and J dropped 7 bases, with 4 bases sitting between them. CDR3 nucleotides: TGTGCCAGCAGTGACCGCCAGCCCCAGCATTTT. It codes for CASSDRQPQHF.

V and J are TRBV9 and TRBJ2-7, with D possibly matching TRBD1 (7 bases). Germline V gene data show CDR1 as SGDLS and CDR2 as YYNGEE. V was clipped by 4 bases and J by 0 bases, with 14 bases between them. The CDR3 sequence is 15 residues long. CDR3 DNA: TGTGCCAGCAGCCCCCAGGGGGGTAGCTCCTACGAGCAGTACTTC. It is translated as CASSPQGGSSYEQYF.

Only a few counts were recorded for this clone. This chain uses TRBV27 with TRBJ1-1, with D uncertain. Trimming took 5 bases from V and 1 from J, leaving 11 bases between them. Germline V gene sequence: CDR1 MNHEY, CDR2 SMNVEV (reference sequence). The CDR3 has 14 residues. The CDR3 nucleotides are TGTGCCAGCAGTCCTCGGGAAGCGAACACTGAAGCTTTCTTT. It codes for CASSPREANTEAFF.

The genes are TRBV19 and TRBJ1-5; TRBD1 agrees at 8 bases. The CDR3 totals 15 residues. Per germline, CDR1 LNHDA and CDR2 SQIVND (reference sequence). The junction had 10 bases not matched to a gene; V was cut back by 6 bases and J by 6 bases. The CDR3 loop is CASRLAQGAGQPQHF. CDR3 nucleotides: TGTGCCAGTAGGCTCGCCCAGGGGGCGGGTCAGCCCCAGCATTTT. Full variable domain (outside the CDR3, taken from reference TRBV19 and TRBJ1-5): DGGITQSPKYLFRKEGQNVTLSCEQNLNHDAMYWYRQDPGQGLRLIYYSQIVNDFQKGDIAEGYSVSREKKESFPLTVTSAQKNPTAFYLCASRLAQGAGQPQHFGDGTRLSIL.

This clone was picked up a small number of times. The chain carries TRBV10-3 and TRBJ2-5; the D gene is possibly TRBD1 (6 bases). CDR3 length: 13 residues. The V end was cut by 4 bases, the J end by 4 bases, with 10 bases between. CDR1 is ENHRY, CDR2 SYGVKD, per germline. Here the CDR3 DNA reads TGTGCCATCAGTGTGGGGGCTGGAGAGACCCAGTACTTC. Translation gives CAISVGAGETQYF.

This sequence joins TRBV6-5 and TRBJ1-2; D is perhaps TRBD1 (5 bases). CDR1 is MNHEY, CDR2 SVGAGI, per germline. This CDR3 contains 15 residues. V was pared by 7 bases and J by 3 bases, with 18 bases between. The CDR3 DNA is TGTGCCAGCAAGGGGACCATGGAGGGTGACTATGGCTACACCTTC. It translates to CASKGTMEGDYGYTF.